This note documents a single TCR beta chain sequence. The sample is drawn from a study of blood T cell repertoires in COVID-19. Across the study: Researchers got acute and convalescent COVID-19 samples from the United States, Italy and Spain. From T cells, B-cell-depleted T cells, or PBMCs came the material, which was cDNA or gDNA.

This CDR3 is built from 11 residues. V lost 3 bases and J 8 bases, leaving 8 bases between the germline ends. Germline V lookup: CDR1 SGHTA, CDR2 FQGTGA. Original methodology: How many nucleated cells were present was estimated from reference gene primer amplification. Here immunoSEQ multiplex PCR was the method, and the copy in TCRdb shows in-frame clones only, minus some. That table gives V, J and clone size, and the DNA gave D and trimming. The sample includes approximately 350,000 clones, almost 90% of them seen just once. Seattle patients were enrolled during active infection and followed longitudinally.

The rearrangement joins TRBV7-3 to TRBJ2-7; D may be TRBD2 (6 bases). The receptor comes from a woman in her 70s with COVID-19, enrolled during active disease. The sequencing sample was made of peripheral blood. This CDR3 is CASSLGGQQYF. The CDR3 coding sequence is TGTGCCAGCAGCTTGGGGGGTCAGCAGTACTTC.